One sample yielded the 9 T cell receptor beta chains listed below, sequenced in a study of lymphopenia after photon versus proton radiotherapy. Clones were read by immunoSEQ multiplex PCR, and TCRdb kept only the in-frame ones, dropping some. The sample contains approximately 70,000 clones, around 87% of which appear only once. Sequenced here: peripheral blood, sampled from a patient treated with proton-based radiotherapy. The receptors originated from an elderly man with esophageal cancer.

The chain has TRBV7-2 and TRBJ2-7; D unclear. The length of the CDR3 is 14 residues. Trimming left V 0 bases short and J 2 bases short, with 8 bases between. Germline CDR1 is SGHTA and CDR2 is FQGNSA. The CDR3 here is CASSLALATYEQYF. DNA for the CDR3: TGTGCCAGCAGCTTAGCGCTGGCCACCTACGAGCAGTACTTC.

The chain couples TRBV5-3 to TRBJ2-6; TRBD1 aligns across 7 bases. TRBV5-3 is treated as an ORF (open reading frame) with a function not yet certain. The ends lost 2 bases at V and 0 bases at J; junction bases unmatched: 11. The CDR3 spans 19 residues. CDR3 coding DNA: TGTGCCAGAAGCTTCTGGGGACAGCTTAAAAGCTCTGGGGCCAACGTCCTGACTTTC. Residues: CARSFWGQLKSSGANVLTF.

The chain recombines TRBV15 with TRBJ2-3; 14 bases align to TRBD2. The CDR3 sequence is 17 residues long. The J segment lost 5 bases and the V segment lost 2 bases, leaving 6 bases of the junction unmatched. Looked up from germline, CDR1 is LNHNV and CDR2 is YYDKDF (reference sequence). CDR3 amino acids: CATSRLGLAGAQDTQYF. The CDR3 DNA is TGTGCCACCAGCAGACTGGGACTAGCGGGAGCGCAAGATACGCAGTATTTT. Variable domain in full (rest from reference TRBV15 and TRBJ2-3): DAMVIQNPRYQVTQFGKPVTLSCSQTLNHNVMYWYQQKSSQAPKLLFHYYDKDFNNEADTPDNFQSRRPNTSFCFLDIRSPGLGDTAMYLCATSRLGLAGAQDTQYFGPGTRLTVL.

The rearrangement joins TRBV7-9 to TRBJ2-1; 8 bases are shared with TRBD2. CDR1 SEHNR and CDR2 FQNEAQ come from the germline V gene (reference sequence). This CDR3 comprises 14 residues. V shed 5 bases and J 10 bases; nucleotides not matched to a gene: 10. CDR3 loop: CASSMGLVSSEQFF. CDR3 sequence (DNA): TGTGCCAGCAGCATGGGACTAGTTTCTTCGGAGCAGTTCTTC.

The J gene is TRBJ1-6, the V gene TRBV6-1; 8 bases fit TRBD1. Germline CDR1 is MNHNS and CDR2 is SASEGT. Losses at the gene ends were 6 bases for V and 5 bases for J; bases not matched to a gene: 6. CDR3 length equals 15 residues. The CDR3 nucleotides are TGTGCCAGCAGCCGCGACAGGGGTGATAATTCACCCCTCCACTTT. It translates to CASSRDRGDNSPLHF.

The CDR3 nucleotides are TGTGCCAGCAGCTCCGGACTAGCGGGAGGACTGAGCTCCTACGAGCAGTACTTC. Translated, it gives CASSSGLAGGLSSYEQYF. The gene calls are TRBV5-4 and TRBJ2-7; TRBD2 matches 14 bases. V lost 3 bases and J lost 0; bases outside the gene matches: 8. CDR1 and CDR2 from the germline V gene are SGHNT and YYREEE (reference sequence). This CDR3 spans 18 amino acids. The full variable domain, completed using reference TRBV5-4 and TRBJ2-7, is ETGVTQSPTHLIKTRGQQVTLRCSSQSGHNTVSWYQQALGQGPQFIFQYYREEENGRGNFPPRFSGLQFPNYSSELNVNALELDDSALYLCASSSGLAGGLSSYEQYFGPGTRLTVT.

With respect to this clone: This sample includes further DNA sequences coding for the same CDR3. The chain recombines TRBV18 with TRBJ2-7; 7 bases align to TRBD1. CDR1 is KGHSH and CDR2 is LQKENI in the germline V gene. J gave up 1 base and V 0 bases, and 6 bases lay outside the gene matches. The CDR3 runs to 16 residues. The DNA of the CDR3 is TGTGCCAGCTCACCACCTGAGGGGGCGGAATCCTACGAGCAGTACTTC. Translated, it gives CASSPPEGAESYEQYF. The full variable domain, with the rest looked up from reference TRBV18 and TRBJ2-7, is NAGVMQNPRHLVRRRGQEARLRCSPMKGHSHVYWYRQLPEEGLKFMVYLQKENIIDESGMPKERFSAEFPKEGPSILRIQQVVRGDSAAYFCASSPPEGAESYEQYFGPGTRLTVT.

The chain has TRBV30 and TRBJ2-3; 8 positions agree with TRBD1. The CDR3 has 15 amino acids. J gave up 3 bases and V 3 bases, and 8 bases lay outside the gene matches. Germline assignment: CDR1 GTSNPN and CDR2 SVGIG (reference sequence). CDR3 sequence reads: CAWRKAGGRTDTQYF. The CDR3 region has the DNA TGTGCCTGGAGGAAAGCAGGGGGCCGAACAGATACGCAGTATTTT.

This rearrangement joins TRBV11-1 to TRBJ1-1; D uncertain. The germline V and J ends were trimmed by 5 bases and 0 bases, with 13 bases remaining between them. The CDR3 covers 15 residues. Germline V gene lookup returns CDR1 SGHAT and CDR2 FQDESV (reference sequence). CDR3 amino acids: CASSPVRAVNTEAFF. CDR3 bases: TGTGCCAGCAGCCCCGTTCGGGCGGTGAACACTGAAGCTTTCTTT.